This T cell receptor beta chain was captured by sequencing in a study of early T cells in non-severe SARS-CoV-2 infection. This CDR3 contains 14 residues. Germline V gives CDR1 SQVTM, CDR2 ANQGSEA. Trimming took 2 bases from V and 3 from J, leaving 14 bases between them. Individual cDNA molecules were tagged with unique molecular identifiers, the study reported. TCRdb independently ran MiXCR on the 5' RACE reads; one entry per CDR3 protein. The table includes nearly 70,000 distinct CDR3 sequences, 3.5% to 6% detected once. This clonotype was picked up many times. Material: whole blood, obtained at baseline. The clonotype was recovered from an adult who was a healthcare worker with PCR-confirmed SARS-CoV-2 infection or an uninfected control (not recorded which). The donor label of this sample is uncertain. The chain is built from TRBV29-1 and TRBJ2-7, with D unclear. CDR3 residues: CSVEKLGQNYEQYF. CDR3 DNA: TGCAGCGTTGAAAAACTGGGTCAGAACTACGAGCAGTACTTC.